This TCR beta chain appears in the sequencing data of a study of T cells in Graves' hyperthyroidism and ophthalmopathy. Findings and limits, study-wide: In validation, the model predicted ophthalmopathy. These predictions came a median approximately 6.5 months before onset. A model of 13 V-J pairs discriminated ophthalmopathy from stable hyperthyroidism. Blood held most thyroid clonotypes expanded above 0.001 frequency.

Graves' hyperthyroidism without ophthalmopathy progression within 18 months was termed stable. This clonotype was seen repeatedly, ten times or more. No antigen is known for it. CDR1 and CDR2 from the germline V gene are ENHRY and SYGVKD. The CDR3 totals 13 residues. V was trimmed by 6 bases and J by 6 bases, leaving 15 bases between them. The TCR beta CDR3 regions underwent amplification using RNA transcripts as the source. A set of HTBI primers served as the primers for a first-round RT-PCR of the TCR CDR3. TCRdb reanalysed the multiplex PCR reads using MiXCR and keeps one entry per CDR3 protein. Of 450,000 to 700,000 distinct CDR3 sequences in the sample, about 45% are singletons; the top ten hold roughly 7.7%.

The sample was peripheral blood or thyroid tissue (not recorded which). The receptor was isolated from a woman under 30 with Graves' hyperthyroidism. This sequence joins TRBV10-3 and TRBJ2-7; a possible D gene is TRBD1 (6 bases). The CDR3 coding sequence is TGTGCCATCAGGCCGGCGACAGGCGGCGAGCAGTACTTC. Its translation: CAIRPATGGEQYF.